This T cell receptor beta chain was captured by sequencing in a study of blood T cells in healthy people across ages. About the study: Per every two T cells, about one barcoded beta molecule was captured by template switching. General study results and limits: Expanded clonotype changes were possibly confounded by unknown donor CMV status.

Comments on this clonotype: Its specificity is unknown.

For the second PCR, which ran for about 6 to 11 cycles, a sample-barcoded 5' primer and a J-beta primer mix were used. In TCRdb, the 5' RACE reads were re-called with MiXCR into one record per CDR3 protein. The data contain 920,000 or so distinct CDR3 sequences, over 35% of them singletons. CDR1 is LGHNA, CDR2 YNFKEQ, per germline. The CDR3 is 15 residues long. V was shortened by 1 base and J by 1 base, with 9 bases between the two germline ends. V usage is TRBV4-2 and J usage is TRBJ2-3; a possible D gene is TRBD2 (6 bases). This TCR was recovered from a woman aged 60-75 years in good health. The sample comprised blood. CDR3 in DNA: TGTGCCAGCAGCCAAGGCTCGGGGGGCACAGATACGCAGTATTTT. Translating it yields CASSQGSGGTDTQYF.